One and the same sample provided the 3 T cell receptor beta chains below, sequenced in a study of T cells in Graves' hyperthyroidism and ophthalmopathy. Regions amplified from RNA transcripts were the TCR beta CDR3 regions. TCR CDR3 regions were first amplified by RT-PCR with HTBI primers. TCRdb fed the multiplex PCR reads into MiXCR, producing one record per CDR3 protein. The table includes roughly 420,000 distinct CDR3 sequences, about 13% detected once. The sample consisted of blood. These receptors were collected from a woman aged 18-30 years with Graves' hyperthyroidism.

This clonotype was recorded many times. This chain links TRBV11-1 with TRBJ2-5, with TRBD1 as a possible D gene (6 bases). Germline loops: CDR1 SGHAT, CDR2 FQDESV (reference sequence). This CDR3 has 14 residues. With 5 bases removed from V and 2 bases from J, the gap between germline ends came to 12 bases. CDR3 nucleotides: TGTGCCAGCAGCCCTGAGACAGGTCAAGAGACCCAGTACTTC. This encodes CASSPETGQETQYF.

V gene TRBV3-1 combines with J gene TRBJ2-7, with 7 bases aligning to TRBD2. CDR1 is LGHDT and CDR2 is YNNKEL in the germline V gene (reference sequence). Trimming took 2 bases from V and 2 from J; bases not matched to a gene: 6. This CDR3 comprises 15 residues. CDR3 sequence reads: CASSQRRLATYEQYF. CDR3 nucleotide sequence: TGTGCCAGCAGCCAACGAAGACTAGCAACCTACGAGCAGTACTTC.

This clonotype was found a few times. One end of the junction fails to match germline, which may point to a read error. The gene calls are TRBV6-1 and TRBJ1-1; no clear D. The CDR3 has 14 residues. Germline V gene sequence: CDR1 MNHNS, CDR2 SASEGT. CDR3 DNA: TGTGCCAGCAGTGAAATGCCCCTGAACACTGAAGCTTCCTTT. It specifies CASSEMPLNTEASF.